Below are 25 T cell receptor beta chains sequenced from a single sample in a study of blood T cell repertoires in COVID-19. The repertoire was sequenced with immunoSEQ multiplex PCR; TCRdb's copy has only in-frame clones and lacks some. This sample carries 300,000 to 400,000 clones, about 89% of them seen once, and the ten largest clones take roughly 5.2%. Sequenced material: PBMCs or T cells enriched from blood (not recorded which). These receptors were collected from a man aged 55-75 years who had recovered from COVID-19.

The V and J genes are TRBV6-5 and TRBJ1-1; 8 bases are shared with TRBD1. CDR1 is MNHEY and CDR2 is SVGAGI in the germline V gene. There are 13 residues in the CDR3. J lost 6 bases, V lost 4 bases, and 4 bases had no gene match. The CDR3 region has the DNA TGTGCCAGCAGTTTGACAGGGGAGGCTGAAGCTTTCTTT. This gives the protein CASSLTGEAEAFF.

J is TRBJ2-1 and V is TRBV19, with 10 bases lining up with TRBD2. This CDR3 comprises 15 residues. V was clipped by 4 bases and J by 4 bases; unmatched bases: 4. Germline values: CDR1 LNHDA, CDR2 SQIVND (reference sequence). This chain's CDR3 is CASSTIAGGYNEQFF. The CDR3 nucleotides are TGTGCCAGTAGTACTATAGCGGGAGGTTACAATGAGCAGTTCTTC.

The rearrangement links TRBV7-2 to TRBJ2-2, with a weak D call TRBD1 (6 bases). Germline CDR1 reads SGHTA; CDR2 reads FQGNSA. The germline V and J ends were trimmed by 5 bases and 7 bases, with 11 bases remaining between them. The CDR3 loop spans 13 amino acids. The CDR3, as DNA: TGTGCCAGCAGCCTCCTAGGGGGCGGGGAGCTGTTTTTT. This codes for CASSLLGGGELFF.

CDR3 loop: CATGTGRGSTEAFF. DNA of the CDR3: TGTGCCACCGGGACAGGGAGGGGGAGCACTGAAGCTTTCTTT. The chain carries TRBV15 and TRBJ1-1; TRBD1 aligns across 9 bases. The CDR3 loop spans 14 amino acids. The germline gives CDR1 LNHNV, CDR2 YYDKDF (reference sequence). V lost 8 bases and J lost 4; bases outside the gene matches: 8.

This chain uses TRBV11-2 with TRBJ2-7; TRBD2 agrees at 10 bases. CDR1 and CDR2 (germline): SGHAT, FQNNGV. This CDR3 has 16 residues. V dropped 2 bases and J dropped 4; count of bases not matched to a gene: 8. Here the CDR3 DNA reads TGTGCCAGCAGCTTAAGTCAGCGGGAGGGCCGTTACGAGCAGTACTTC. Its protein is CASSLSQREGRYEQYF.

J is TRBJ2-1 and V is TRBV28; D perhaps matches TRBD1 (5 bases). The CDR3 is made up of 14 amino acids. CDR1 and CDR2 from the germline V gene are MDHEN and SYDVKM. V was trimmed by 10 bases and J by 4 bases, leaving 17 bases between them. The DNA for the CDR3 is TGTGCCACCAAACAGGACCCGGTGTACAATGAGCAGTTCTTC. Its translation: CATKQDPVYNEQFF.

This sequence joins TRBV24-1 and TRBJ1-5, with a weak D call TRBD1 (6 bases). The CDR3 consists of 13 residues. Trimming left V 9 bases short and J 5 bases short, with 13 bases between. Germline V gene lookup returns CDR1 KGHDR and CDR2 SFDVKD. CDR3 DNA sequence: TGTGCCACCTACGACAGGCATTATCAGCCCCAGCATTTT. As protein: CATYDRHYQPQHF.

This clone appeared a single time. V usage is TRBV11-2 and J usage is TRBJ2-7; D possibly corresponds to TRBD2 (6 bases). V was clipped by 7 bases and J by 2 bases, with 15 bases between them. CDR3 length: 14 residues. Germline loops: CDR1 SGHAT, CDR2 FQNNGV. The CDR3 coding sequence is TGTGCCAGCACCCCCTCGGAGGGCCCCTACGAGCAGTACTTC. Its translation: CASTPSEGPYEQYF.

The chain joins TRBV7-9 to TRBJ1-2, with no clear D. CDR1 SEHNR and CDR2 FQNEAQ come from the germline V gene (reference sequence). V was trimmed by 9 bases and J by 2 bases, leaving 13 bases between them. The CDR3 is 13 amino acids. The CDR3 region is CASASGGNYGYTF. Here the CDR3 DNA reads TGTGCCAGTGCATCGGGAGGCAACTATGGCTACACCTTC.

The rearrangement joins TRBV28 to TRBJ2-1, with 11 nucleotides matching TRBD2. The length of the CDR3 is 15 residues. Germline values: CDR1 MDHEN, CDR2 SYDVKM. The trim removed 7 bases at V and 3 bases at J, leaving 5 bases unmatched. The CDR3 is CASTELAGVYNEQFF. CDR3 sequence (DNA): TGTGCCAGCACCGAACTAGCGGGAGTCTACAATGAGCAGTTCTTC.

This chain joins TRBV7-3 and TRBJ2-7; TRBD2 aligns across 7 bases. Germline assignment: CDR1 SGHTA and CDR2 FQGTGA. The J segment lost 6 bases and the V segment lost 2 bases, leaving 7 bases of the junction unmatched. The length of the CDR3 is 14 residues. The CDR3 loop is CASSLDRASGEQYF. The DNA of the CDR3 is TGTGCCAGCAGCTTAGATCGGGCTAGCGGCGAGCAGTACTTC. The full variable domain, rest sourced from reference TRBV7-3 and TRBJ2-7, is GAGVSQTPSNKVTEKGKYVELRCDPISGHTALYWYRQSLGQGPEFLIYFQGTGAADDSGLPNDRFFAVRPEGSVSTLKIQRTERGDSAVYLCASSLDRASGEQYFGPGTRLTVT.

The table lists this clone with a count of one. The chain combines TRBV18 with TRBJ2-3; 8 bases match TRBD1. Germline loops: CDR1 KGHSH, CDR2 LQKENI. The J segment lost 5 bases and the V segment lost 3 bases, leaving 16 bases of the junction unmatched. The CDR3 has 18 amino acids. CDR3 in amino acids: CASSPTQFSGGAEDTQYF. CDR3 nucleotides: TGTGCCAGCTCACCGACTCAATTTTCAGGGGGCGCGGAAGATACGCAGTATTTT.

The chain has TRBV5-1 and TRBJ1-2; D is possibly TRBD1 (5 bases). The CDR3 extends over 13 amino acids. Between the trimmed V and J ends, which lost 1 base and 6 bases, there was a span of 10 bases. In germline, CDR1 is SGHRS, CDR2 YFSETQ. CDR3 bases: TGCGCCAGCAGCTTGACAGGATGGGATGGCTACACCTTC. Translated, it gives CASSLTGWDGYTF.

The chain employs TRBV4-3 and TRBJ1-1; TRBD1 agrees at 8 bases. Trimming took 4 bases from V and 5 from J; bases not matched to a gene: 9. The CDR3 totals 15 residues. CDR1 LGHNA and CDR2 YSLEER come from the germline V gene. The CDR3 loop reads CASSRARQGRTEAFF. CDR3 DNA: TGCGCCAGCAGCCGAGCGAGACAGGGGAGGACTGAAGCTTTCTTT.

This clone was found once. The DNA of the CDR3 is TGTGCCAGCAGCCCAATGTTCCGACGGGGGCCCCAGCATTTT. It yields the protein CASSPMFRRGPQHF. The chain combines TRBV5-5 with TRBJ1-5; no definite D call. Germline V gives CDR1 SGHKS, CDR2 YYEKEE (reference sequence). CDR3 length: 14 amino acids. Trimming stripped 4 bases from V and 9 bases from J, with 17 bases between.

The chain is built from TRBV5-5 and TRBJ2-5; 9 bases are a match to TRBD1. This CDR3 has 16 amino acids. Germline V gene sequence: CDR1 SGHKS, CDR2 YYEKEE (reference sequence). Germline trimming cut 0 bases from V and 5 bases from J; bases unmatched to any gene: 8. This chain's CDR3 is CASSLAGTGGRETQYF. As DNA, the CDR3 is TGTGCCAGCAGCTTGGCGGGAACAGGGGGCAGGGAGACCCAGTACTTC.

V usage is TRBV12-3 or TRBV12-4 and J usage is TRBJ2-7; a possible D gene is TRBD1 (5 bases). The V end was cut by 5 bases, the J end by 1 base, with 6 bases between. The CDR3 is 12 residues long. CDR3 sequence: CASSRGSYEQYF. CDR3 bases: TGTGCCAGCAGTAGGGGATCCTACGAGCAGTACTTC.

This clone was observed a single time. The chain links TRBV7-2 to TRBJ2-2; a weak D match, TRBD1 (6 bases). Germline loops: CDR1 SGHTA, CDR2 FQGNSA. This CDR3 spans 15 amino acids. V was clipped by 1 base and J by 5 bases, with 11 bases between them. The CDR3 DNA reads TGTGCCAGCAGCTTAGGGACAGTCGGGACCGGGGAGCTGTTTTTT. Translated, it gives CASSLGTVGTGELFF.

The chain uses TRBV5-1 and TRBJ1-4, with 8 bases lining up with TRBD1. The CDR3 runs 15 residues. Germline trimming cut 1 base from V and 4 bases from J; bases unmatched to any gene: 3. Germline assignment: CDR1 SGHRS and CDR2 YFSETQ. CDR3 in DNA: TGCGCCAGCAGCTTGCGGACAGGGATTAATGAAAAACTGTTTTTT. Translated, it gives CASSLRTGINEKLFF. The whole variable domain, remainder taken from reference TRBV5-1 and TRBJ1-4, is KAGVTQTPRYLIKTRGQQVTLSCSPISGHRSVSWYQQTPGQGLQFLFEYFSETQRNKGNFPGRFSGRQFSNSRSEMNVSTLELGDSALYLCASSLRTGINEKLFFGSGTQLSVL.

This clone was seen only once. This rearrangement joins TRBV5-5 to TRBJ1-2; 10 bases are shared with TRBD1. Germline lookup yields CDR1 SGHKS and CDR2 YYEKEE (reference sequence). The CDR3 spans 18 residues. Losses at the gene ends were 1 base for V and 0 bases for J; bases not matched to a gene: 9. The chain's CDR3 is CASSLLGGTGETNYGYTF. In DNA form, the CDR3 reads TGTGCCAGCAGCTTGTTAGGCGGGACAGGGGAAACTAACTATGGCTACACCTTC. The variable domain in full, completed from reference TRBV5-5 and TRBJ1-2, reads DAGVTQSPTHLIKTRGQQVTLRCSPISGHKSVSWYQQVLGQGPQFIFQYYEKEERGRGNFPDRFSARQFPNYSSELNVNALLLGDSALYLCASSLLGGTGETNYGYTFGSGTRLTVV.

This clone was counted only a few times. The V call is TRBV5-1, the J call TRBJ2-7; 8 bases are shared with TRBD1. Germline-derived CDR1 and CDR2 are SGHRS and YFSETQ. V was clipped by 3 bases and J by 2 bases; unmatched bases: 7. This CDR3 region has 15 residues. The CDR3 loop reads CASSSRDRMAYEQYF. The CDR3 region has the DNA TGCGCCAGCAGCTCCCGGGACAGGATGGCCTACGAGCAGTACTTC.

V usage is TRBV5-1 and J usage is TRBJ2-3, with D possibly being TRBD1 (8 bases). With 2 bases removed from V and 3 bases from J, the gap between germline ends came to 19 bases. CDR1 and CDR2 from the germline V gene are SGHRS and YFSETQ. This CDR3 is built from 17 residues. CDR3: CASSLGQGGGLTDTQYF. The CDR3 DNA follows: TGCGCCAGCAGCTTAGGACAGGGAGGGGGACTTACAGATACGCAGTATTTT.

The chain is built from TRBV11-2 and TRBJ1-1; D is ambiguous. The CDR3 is made up of 13 amino acids. CDR1 is SGHAT and CDR2 is FQNNGV in the germline V gene. The V and J ends lost 1 base and 5 bases respectively, with 8 bases between them. CDR3 amino acids: CASSLVPGTEAFF. CDR3 coding DNA: TGTGCCAGCAGCTTAGTCCCGGGAACTGAAGCTTTCTTT. Complete variable domain (other parts from reference TRBV11-2 and TRBJ1-1): EAGVAQSPRYKIIEKRQSVAFWCNPISGHATLYWYQQILGQGPKLLIQFQNNGVVDDSQLPKDRFSAERLKGVDSTLKIQPAKLEDSAVYLCASSLVPGTEAFFGQGTRLTVV.

V is TRBV5-4 and J is TRBJ2-7, with 9 bases fitting TRBD2. Germline V gives CDR1 SGHNT, CDR2 YYREEE (reference sequence). The V gene end was trimmed by 0 bases and the J gene end by 6 bases; junction bases not matched to a gene: 13. This CDR3 contains 17 residues. The CDR3 nucleotides read TGTGCCAGCAGCTTGGGTGCAGGGACTAGCACGGGCGGCGAGCAGTACTTC. Its translation is CASSLGAGTSTGGEQYF.

V usage is TRBV18 and J usage is TRBJ2-2; 10 bases agree with TRBD2. CDR1 is KGHSH and CDR2 is LQKENI in the germline V gene. CDR3 length: 15 amino acids. The V and J ends lost 6 bases and 1 base, in that order; junction bases with no gene match: 2. CDR3 in DNA: TGTGCCAGCTCCTGGACTAGCGGGAACACCGGGGAGCTGTTTTTT. Protein sequence: CASSWTSGNTGELFF.